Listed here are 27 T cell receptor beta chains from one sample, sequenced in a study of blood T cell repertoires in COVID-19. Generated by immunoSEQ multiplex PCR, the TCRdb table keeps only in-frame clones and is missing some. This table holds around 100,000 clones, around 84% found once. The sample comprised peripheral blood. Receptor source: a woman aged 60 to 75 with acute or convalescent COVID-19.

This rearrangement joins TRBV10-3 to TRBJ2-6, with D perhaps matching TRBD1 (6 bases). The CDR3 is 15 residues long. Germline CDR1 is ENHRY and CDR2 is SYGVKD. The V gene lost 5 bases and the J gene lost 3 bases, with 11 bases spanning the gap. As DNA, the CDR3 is TGTGCCATCAGTCGAGGGGGTGGTGGGGCCAACGTCCTGACTTTC. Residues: CAISRGGGGANVLTF.

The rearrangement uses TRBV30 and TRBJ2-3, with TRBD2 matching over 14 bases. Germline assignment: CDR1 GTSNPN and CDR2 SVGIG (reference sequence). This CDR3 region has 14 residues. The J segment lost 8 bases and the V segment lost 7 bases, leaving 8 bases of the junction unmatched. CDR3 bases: TGTGCCTCCCGACTAGCGGGGGGGCCAGGTACGCAGTATTTT. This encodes CASRLAGGPGTQYF.

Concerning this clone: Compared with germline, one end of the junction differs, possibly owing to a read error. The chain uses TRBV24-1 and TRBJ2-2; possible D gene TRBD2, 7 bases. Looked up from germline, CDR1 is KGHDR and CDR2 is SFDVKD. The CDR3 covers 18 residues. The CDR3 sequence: CATSGLNGGQTEHRGAVF. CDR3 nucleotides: TGTGCCACCAGTGGATTAAACGGGGGGCAAACCGAACACCGGGGAGCTGTTTTT.

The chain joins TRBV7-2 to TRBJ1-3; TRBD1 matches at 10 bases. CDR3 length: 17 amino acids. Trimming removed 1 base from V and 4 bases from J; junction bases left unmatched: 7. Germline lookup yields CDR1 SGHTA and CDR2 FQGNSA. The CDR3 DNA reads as TGTGCCAGCAGCTTAGGCCGACAGGGGGCGATCGGAAACACCATATATTTT. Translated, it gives CASSLGRQGAIGNTIYF.

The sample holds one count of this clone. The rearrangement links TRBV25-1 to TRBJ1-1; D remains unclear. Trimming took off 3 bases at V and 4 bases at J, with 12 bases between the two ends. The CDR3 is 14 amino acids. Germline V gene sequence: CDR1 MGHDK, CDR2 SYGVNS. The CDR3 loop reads CASSDNRGGTEAFF. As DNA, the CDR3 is TGTGCCAGCAGTGATAATCGGGGAGGCACTGAAGCTTTCTTT.

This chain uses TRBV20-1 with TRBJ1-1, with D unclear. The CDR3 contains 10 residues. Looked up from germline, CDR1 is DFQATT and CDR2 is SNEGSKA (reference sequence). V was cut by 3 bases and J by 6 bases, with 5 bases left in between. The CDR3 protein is CSARSSEAFF. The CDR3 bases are TGCAGTGCTAGGTCATCTGAAGCTTTCTTT.

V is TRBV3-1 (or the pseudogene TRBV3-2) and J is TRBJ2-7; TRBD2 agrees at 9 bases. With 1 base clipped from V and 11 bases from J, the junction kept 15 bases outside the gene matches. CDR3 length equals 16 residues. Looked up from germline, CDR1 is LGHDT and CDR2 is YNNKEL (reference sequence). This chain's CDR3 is CASSQVNFGLAGRKYF. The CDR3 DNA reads TGTGCCAGCAGCCAAGTAAATTTCGGCCTAGCGGGGCGTAAGTACTTC.

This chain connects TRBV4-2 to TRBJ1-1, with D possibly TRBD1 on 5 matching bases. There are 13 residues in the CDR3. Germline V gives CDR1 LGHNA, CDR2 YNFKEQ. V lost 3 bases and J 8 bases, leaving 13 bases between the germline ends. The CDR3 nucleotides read TGTGCCAGCAGCCAGGCGACAGCCTTAGAAGCTTTCTTT. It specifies CASSQATALEAFF.

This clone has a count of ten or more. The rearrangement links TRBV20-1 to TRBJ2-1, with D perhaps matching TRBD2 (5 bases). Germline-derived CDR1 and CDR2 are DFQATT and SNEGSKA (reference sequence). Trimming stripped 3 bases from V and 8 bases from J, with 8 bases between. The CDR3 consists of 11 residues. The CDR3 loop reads CSASPGDEQFF. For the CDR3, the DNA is TGCAGTGCTAGCCCCGGGGATGAGCAGTTCTTC.

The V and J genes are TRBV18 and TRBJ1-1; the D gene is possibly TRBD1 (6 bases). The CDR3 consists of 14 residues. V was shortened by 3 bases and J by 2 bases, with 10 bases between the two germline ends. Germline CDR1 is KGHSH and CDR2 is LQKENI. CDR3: CASSPRQANTEAFF. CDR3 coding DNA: TGTGCCAGCTCACCCCGACAGGCTAACACTGAAGCTTTCTTT.

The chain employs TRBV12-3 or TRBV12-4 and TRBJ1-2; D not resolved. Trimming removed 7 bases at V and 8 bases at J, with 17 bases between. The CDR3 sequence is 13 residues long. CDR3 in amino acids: CASTPSGSRGYTF. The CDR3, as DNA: TGTGCCAGCACCCCGTCGGGGTCTCGGGGCTACACCTTC.

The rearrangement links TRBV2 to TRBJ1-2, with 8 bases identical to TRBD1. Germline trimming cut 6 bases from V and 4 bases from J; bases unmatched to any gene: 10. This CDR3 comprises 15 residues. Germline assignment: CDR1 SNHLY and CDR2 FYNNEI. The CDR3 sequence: CASRPGQGTFYGYTF. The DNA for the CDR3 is TGTGCCAGCAGGCCCGGACAGGGAACGTTCTATGGCTACACCTTC.

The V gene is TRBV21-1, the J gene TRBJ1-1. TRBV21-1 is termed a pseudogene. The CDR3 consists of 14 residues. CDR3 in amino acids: CASSKPGRGTEAFF. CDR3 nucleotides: TGTGCCAGCAGCAAACCCGGGAGGGGCACTGAAGCTTTCTTT.

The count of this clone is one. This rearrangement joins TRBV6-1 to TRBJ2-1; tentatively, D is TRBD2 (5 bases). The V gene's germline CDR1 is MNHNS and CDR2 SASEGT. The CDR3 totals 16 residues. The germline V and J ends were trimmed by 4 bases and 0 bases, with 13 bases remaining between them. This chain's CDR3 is CASSGQDWSSYNEQFF. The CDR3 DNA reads TGTGCCAGCAGTGGGCAGGACTGGAGCTCCTACAATGAGCAGTTCTTC.

CDR3: CASSPGTLSYEQYF. The CDR3 nucleotides are TGTGCCAGCAGCCCAGGGACTTTATCCTACGAGCAGTACTTC. The gene calls are TRBV7-3 and TRBJ2-7, with a weak D call TRBD2 (6 bases). This CDR3 region has 14 residues. Germline-derived CDR1 and CDR2 are SGHTA and FQGTGA. V lost 5 bases to trimming and J lost 1 base, with 12 bases between them.

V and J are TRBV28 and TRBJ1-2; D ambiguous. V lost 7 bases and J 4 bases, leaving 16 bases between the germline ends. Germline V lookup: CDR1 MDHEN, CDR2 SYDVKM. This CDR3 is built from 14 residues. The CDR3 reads CASTTSGVSYGYTF. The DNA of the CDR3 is TGTGCCAGCACCACTTCTGGTGTAAGCTATGGCTACACCTTC.

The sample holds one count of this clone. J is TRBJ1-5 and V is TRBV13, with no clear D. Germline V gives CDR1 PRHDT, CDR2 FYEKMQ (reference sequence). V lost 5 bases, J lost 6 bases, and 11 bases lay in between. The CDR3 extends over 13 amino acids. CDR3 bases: TGTGCCAGCAGCATGCGGGCGTCTCAGCCCCAGCATTTT. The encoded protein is CASSMRASQPQHF.

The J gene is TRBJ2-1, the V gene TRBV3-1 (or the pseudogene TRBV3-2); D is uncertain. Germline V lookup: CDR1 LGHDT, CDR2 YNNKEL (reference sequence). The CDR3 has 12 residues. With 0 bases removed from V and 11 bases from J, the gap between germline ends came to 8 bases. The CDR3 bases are TGTGCCAGCAGCCAAGAACGCAGTAAGCAGTTCTTC. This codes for CASSQERSKQFF.

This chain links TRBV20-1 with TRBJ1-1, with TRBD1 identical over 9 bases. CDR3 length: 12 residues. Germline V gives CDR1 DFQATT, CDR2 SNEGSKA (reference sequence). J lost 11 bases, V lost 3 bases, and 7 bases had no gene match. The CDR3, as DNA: TGCAGTGCTAGTGGGACAGGGTTTAAGGCTTTCTTT. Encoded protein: CSASGTGFKAFF.

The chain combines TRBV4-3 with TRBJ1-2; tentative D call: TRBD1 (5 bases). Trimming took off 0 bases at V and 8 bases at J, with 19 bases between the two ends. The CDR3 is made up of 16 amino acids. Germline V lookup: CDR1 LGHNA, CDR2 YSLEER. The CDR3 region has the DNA TGCGCCAGCAGCCAAGAATCCCGGGGAGGGGTCGGCGGCTACACCTTC. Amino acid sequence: CASSQESRGGVGGYTF.

Written as DNA, the CDR3 is TGCGCCAGCAGCTGGGGGACTAGCGGAACTGCGACTAGCACAGATACGCAGTATTTT. Protein: CASSWGTSGTATSTDTQYF. The chain uses TRBV5-1 and TRBJ2-3; TRBD2 aligns across 11 bases. The CDR3 covers 19 residues. The J segment lost 0 bases and the V segment lost 3 bases, leaving 12 bases of the junction unmatched. The germline gives CDR1 SGHRS, CDR2 YFSETQ.

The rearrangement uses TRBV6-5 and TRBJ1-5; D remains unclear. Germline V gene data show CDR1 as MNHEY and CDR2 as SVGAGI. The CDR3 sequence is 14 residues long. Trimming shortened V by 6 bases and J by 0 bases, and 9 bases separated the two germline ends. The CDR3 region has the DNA TGTGCCAGCAGCCTAGCGGGTAGCAATCAGCCCCAGCATTTT. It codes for CASSLAGSNQPQHF.

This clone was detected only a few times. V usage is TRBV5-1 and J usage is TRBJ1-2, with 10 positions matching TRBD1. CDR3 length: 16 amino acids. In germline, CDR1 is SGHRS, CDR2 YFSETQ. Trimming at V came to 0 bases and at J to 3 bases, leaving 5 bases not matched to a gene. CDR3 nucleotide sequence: TGCGCCAGCAGCTTGGCTGGGACAGGGGAATACTATGGCTACACCTTC. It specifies CASSLAGTGEYYGYTF.

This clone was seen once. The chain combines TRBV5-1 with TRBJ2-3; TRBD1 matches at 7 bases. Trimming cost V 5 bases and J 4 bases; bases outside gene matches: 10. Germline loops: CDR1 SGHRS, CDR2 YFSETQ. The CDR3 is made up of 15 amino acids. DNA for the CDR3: TGCGCCAGCAGAAGTAGGGGGCGAGGGGCAGATACGCAGTATTTT. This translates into CASRSRGRGADTQYF.

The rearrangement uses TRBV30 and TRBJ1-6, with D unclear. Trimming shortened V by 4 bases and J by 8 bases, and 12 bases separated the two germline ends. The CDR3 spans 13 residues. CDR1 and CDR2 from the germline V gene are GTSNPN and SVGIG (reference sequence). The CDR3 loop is CAWINGLDSPLHF. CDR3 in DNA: TGTGCCTGGATAAACGGTCTTGATTCACCCCTCCACTTT.

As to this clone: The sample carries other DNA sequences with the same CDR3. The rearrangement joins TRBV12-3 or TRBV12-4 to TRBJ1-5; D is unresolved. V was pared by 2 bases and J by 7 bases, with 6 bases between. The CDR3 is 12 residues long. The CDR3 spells CASSLSGQPQHF. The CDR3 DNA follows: TGTGCCAGCAGTTTAAGCGGGCAGCCCCAGCATTTT.

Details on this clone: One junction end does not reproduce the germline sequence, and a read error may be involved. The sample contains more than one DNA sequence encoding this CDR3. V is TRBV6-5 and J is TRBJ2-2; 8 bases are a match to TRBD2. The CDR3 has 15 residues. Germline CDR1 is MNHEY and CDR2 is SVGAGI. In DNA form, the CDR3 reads TGCGCCAGCAGCCCCCTAGCGGGGAACACCGGGGAGCTGTTTTTT. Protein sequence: CASSPLAGNTGELFF.